This paragraph covers one TCR beta chain sequence. The data originate from a study of blood T cell repertoires in COVID-19. Overall study context: Specimens from acute and convalescent COVID-19 originated in the United States, Italy and Spain. Nucleic acid was either cDNA or gDNA, and it came from T cells, B-cell-depleted T cells, or PBMCs.

With 0 bases clipped from V and 4 bases from J, the junction kept 1 base outside the gene matches. CDR3 length: 16 amino acids. CDR1 is LGHNA and CDR2 is YNFKEQ in the germline V gene. Original analysis: By means of reference gene primer amplification, nucleated cell counts were estimated. The assay was immunoSEQ multiplex PCR, and TCRdb's table has in-frame clones only and misses some. V and J calls and clone size are copied from that table; D and trimming were computed from the DNA. The sample lists more than 200,000 clones, approximately 80% occurring once. Sequencing used peripheral blood. V is TRBV4-2 and J is TRBJ2-1; 12 bases are a match to TRBD2. This TCR was sampled from a woman older than 75 with acute or convalescent COVID-19. CDR3 nucleotide sequence: TGTGCCAGCAGCCAAGACCTAGCGGGGGGGTACAATGAGCAGTTCTTC. It codes for CASSQDLAGGYNEQFF.